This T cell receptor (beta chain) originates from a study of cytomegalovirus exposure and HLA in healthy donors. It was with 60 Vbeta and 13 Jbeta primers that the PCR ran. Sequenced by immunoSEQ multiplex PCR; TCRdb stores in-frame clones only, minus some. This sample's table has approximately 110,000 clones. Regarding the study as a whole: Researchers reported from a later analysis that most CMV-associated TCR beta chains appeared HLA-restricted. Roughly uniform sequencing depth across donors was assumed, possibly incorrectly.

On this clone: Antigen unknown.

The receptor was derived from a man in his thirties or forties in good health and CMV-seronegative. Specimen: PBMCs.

CDR3 loop: CASSFIRGRGNQPQHF. The CDR3 region has the DNA TGTGCCAGCAGTTTCATCAGGGGGCGAGGCAATCAGCCCCAGCATTTT. The chain uses TRBV28 and TRBJ1-5, with 8 positions matching TRBD1. Germline V gene sequence: CDR1 MDHEN, CDR2 SYDVKM. The CDR3 covers 16 residues. Germline trimming cut 3 bases from V and 2 bases from J; bases unmatched to any gene: 6.